This TCR beta chain was identified during a study of blood T cell repertoires in COVID-19. The overall study: T cells, B-cell-depleted T cells, or PBMCs provided the cDNA or gDNA that served as material.

V lost 4 bases to trimming and J lost 5 bases; unmatched junction nucleotides: 8. CDR1 is SGHTA and CDR2 is FQGNSA in the germline V gene. The CDR3 is 15 residues long. Original data processing: Researchers report that nucleated cell counts were estimated from reference gene primer amplification. Sequenced by immunoSEQ multiplex PCR; TCRdb stores in-frame clones only, minus some. V, J and clone size derive from that table, while D and trimming were established from the DNA sequence. Here the sample spans some 76,000 clones, approximately 80% being singletons. The chain employs TRBV7-2 and TRBJ2-5; TRBD1 matches 9 bases. What was sequenced was peripheral blood. The clonotype originates from a woman aged 60-75 years with acute or convalescent COVID-19. CDR3: CASSSPGTGTETQYF. CDR3 sequence (DNA): TGTGCCAGCAGCTCCCCCGGGACAGGGACTGAGACCCAGTACTTC.